This record covers a single T cell receptor (beta chain). CDR1 SGHTA and CDR2 FQGNSA come from the germline V gene. With 5 bases removed from V and 2 bases from J, the gap between germline ends came to 15 bases. The CDR3 consists of 15 residues. TCRdb called the RT-PCR reads again in MiXCR, with one record for every CDR3 protein. Of about 680,000 distinct CDR3 sequences in the sample, about 14% were seen once. The sequence was obtained from a female donor in good health, serving as a healthy control. The source material was memory CD4+ T cells from blood. The gene calls are TRBV7-2 and TRBJ1-2, with a weak D call TRBD1 (6 bases). In DNA, the CDR3 is TGTGCCAGCAGCCCTGTACAGGGATCGAACTATGGCTACACCTTC. It codes for CASSPVQGSNYGYTF.